What follows describes a single T cell receptor beta chain. Antigen specificity is unknown. These data come from a study of Tregs in tolerant kidney transplant recipients. The study's findings and limits: In tolerant patients, donor-specific Tregs outgrew total Tregs, suggesting antigen-driven expansion.

Here immunoSEQ multiplex PCR was the method, and the copy in TCRdb shows in-frame clones only, minus some. Of 100,000 to 120,000 clones listed, around 90% were seen once; the top ten hold 0.34%. The V end lost 0 bases, the J end lost 2 bases, and 11 bases lay between the germline ends. The CDR3 contains 15 residues. In germline, CDR1 is SGDLS, CDR2 YYNGEE. The receptor's source is a human donor who received a combined kidney and bone marrow transplant. The specimen was CD4+ T cells from blood, collected before the transplant. The chain has TRBV9 and TRBJ2-5; possible D gene TRBD2, 6 bases. DNA for the CDR3: TGTGCCAGCAGCGTAGGTAGCGGCCATCAAGAGACCCAGTACTTC. This encodes CASSVGSGHQETQYF.